The rows below give T cell receptor beta chains drawn from one sample of a study of T cells after yellow fever vaccination. TCRdb itself ran the 5' RACE reads through MiXCR, one entry per CDR3 protein. The sample lists under 550,000 distinct CDR3 sequences, about a fifth occurring once. The starting material was PBMCs, obtained less than 25 days after the first yellow fever vaccination. These receptors all stem from a man in his late teens or twenties who received the YFV17D yellow fever vaccine. CDR3s include the opening cysteine and the closing phenylalanine or tryptophan. A D gene is named only where the DNA matches it firmly. Rows give clone size only sometimes, using once, few, many, or a class for an expanded clone.

j_call d_call v_call clone_size cdr3_nt cdr3_aa
TRBJ2-3 TRBD2 TRBV15 few TGTGCCACCAGCAGAGACCCGACTAGCGGGGGCCTTAGCACAGATACGCAGTATTTT CATSRDPTSGGLSTDTQYF
TRBJ1-2 TRBD1 TRBV12-3/TRBV12-4 NA TGTGCCAGCAGCTACAACAGGGGCCATGGCTACACCTTC CASSYNRGHGYTF
TRBJ1-2 NA TRBV12-3/TRBV12-4 NA TGTGCCAGCAGTTTTCGGACAGTGGGTCGTTACTATGGCTACACCTTC CASSFRTVGRYYGYTF
TRBJ2-1 NA TRBV9 few TGTGCCAGCAGCCTCGATCCCCTAGCCTACAATGAGCAGTTCTTC CASSLDPLAYNEQFF
TRBJ2-7 TRBD1 TRBV29-1 few TGCAGCGTCCAAGGGACAGGGAAATCCTACGAGCAGTACTTC CSVQGTGKSYEQYF
TRBJ2-3 NA TRBV12-3/TRBV12-4 few TGTGCCAGCAGCCAAAAAGAGTCCTGGGGGATTAGCACAGATACGCAGTATTTT CASSQKESWGISTDTQYF
TRBJ2-5 NA TRBV5-1 many TGCGCCAGCACCTCCCCGGAGGCCAGACAAGAGACCCAGTACTTC CASTSPEARQETQYF
TRBJ2-4 NA TRBV7-3 few TGTGCCAGCAGCCTACAGGGTTCTTCGAACATTCAGTACTTC CASSLQGSSNIQYF
TRBJ2-2 NA TRBV25-1 NA TGTGCCAGCAGTGAATCCGGGGAGCTGTTTTTT CASSESGELFF
TRBJ2-5 NA TRBV5-5 few TGTGCCAGCAATGGGGCCGCCCAAGAGACCCAGTACTTC CASNGAAQETQYF
TRBJ2-2 NA TRBV18 NA TGTGCCAGCTCACCACCAGGAGTTTTGGTCACCGGGGAGCTGTTTTTT CASSPPGVLVTGELFF
TRBJ1-2 NA TRBV18 NA TGTGCCAGCTCCCCCGGCGAGGGGGGATCGGGTACCTTC CASSPGEGGSGTF
TRBJ2-3 NA TRBV5-6 few TGTGCCAGCAGCACCGGACAGACCTACAGTGGCACAGATACGCAGTATTTT CASSTGQTYSGTDTQYF
TRBJ2-2 TRBD1 TRBV5-1 NA TGCGCCAGCAGCGAGGGACAGCCGAACACCGGGGAGCTGTTTTTT CASSEGQPNTGELFF
TRBJ1-6 NA TRBV7-6 few TGTGCCAGCAGCTTATACCTATCGGGGAAAAATTCACCCCTCCACTTT CASSLYLSGKNSPLHF
TRBJ2-5 NA TRBV7-3 NA TGTGCCAGCAGCTTATTAGGGGGGCCGGTGGAGACCCAGTACTTC CASSLLGGPVETQYF
TRBJ2-1 TRBD2 TRBV20-1 NA TGCAGTGCTAAGAAACTAGCGGACGTCAATGAGCAGTTCTTC CSAKKLADVNEQFF
TRBJ2-1 NA TRBV7-2 NA TGTGCCAGCAGCCCGAGAGATGGGTATGAGCAGTTCTTC CASSPRDGYEQFF